This T cell receptor (beta chain) comes out of a study of beta chain features in type 1 diabetes. The study, taken as a whole, reports: Shortening of TCRB CDR3s, moderate but significant, appeared in all four CD4+ subsets of Type 1 diabetes patients.

Donors contributed one heparinised blood draw apiece, averaging roughly 100 mL. CD4+ naive, central memory, regulatory and stem cell-like memory cells were sorted via CD45RO/CCR7/CD25/CD127/CD95/CD27. Isolated RNA was reverse transcribed in full, so expressed TCRB transcripts were sequenced. The assay was immunoSEQ multiplex PCR, and TCRdb's table has in-frame clones only and misses some. Altogether 310,000 or so clones are present, around 9% being singletons, with the ten largest covering approximately 1%. This CDR3 is 12 amino acids long. Trimming left V 6 bases short and J 11 bases short, with 15 bases between. The germline V gene encodes CDR1 MNHNY and CDR2 SVGAGI (reference sequence). This clone was picked up a small number of times. The antigen is not known.

Sequencing was performed on central memory CD4+ T cells from blood. The chain uses TRBV6-6 and TRBJ2-3, with D possibly TRBD2 on 6 matching bases. The TCR comes from a man younger than 45 with type 1 diabetes. In nucleotides, the CDR3 is TGTGCCAGCAGCCCGCGGGACGTCGTGCAGTATTTT. Protein sequence: CASSPRDVVQYF.